This TCR beta chain derives from a study of blood T cell repertoires in COVID-19. Participants' reported clinical history set cohort assignment. Sequencing used immunoSEQ multiplex PCR; TCRdb keeps in-frame clones, though not all of them. The sample holds 220,000 or so clones; approximately 80% are singletons and the top ten take 1.3%. The CDR3 length is 16 residues. The V gene's germline CDR1 is SGHAT and CDR2 FQNNGV. Trimming at V came to 2 bases and at J to 5 bases, leaving 10 bases not matched to a gene. The source material was PBMCs or T cells enriched from blood (not recorded which). The chain employs TRBV11-2 and TRBJ2-5, with 8 bases identical to TRBD1. The source is a woman aged 40 to 55 with acute COVID-19. CDR3 coding DNA: TGTGCCAGCAGCTTACAGGGGGCGATTTTCGGCGAGACCCAGTACTTC. It codes for CASSLQGAIFGETQYF.